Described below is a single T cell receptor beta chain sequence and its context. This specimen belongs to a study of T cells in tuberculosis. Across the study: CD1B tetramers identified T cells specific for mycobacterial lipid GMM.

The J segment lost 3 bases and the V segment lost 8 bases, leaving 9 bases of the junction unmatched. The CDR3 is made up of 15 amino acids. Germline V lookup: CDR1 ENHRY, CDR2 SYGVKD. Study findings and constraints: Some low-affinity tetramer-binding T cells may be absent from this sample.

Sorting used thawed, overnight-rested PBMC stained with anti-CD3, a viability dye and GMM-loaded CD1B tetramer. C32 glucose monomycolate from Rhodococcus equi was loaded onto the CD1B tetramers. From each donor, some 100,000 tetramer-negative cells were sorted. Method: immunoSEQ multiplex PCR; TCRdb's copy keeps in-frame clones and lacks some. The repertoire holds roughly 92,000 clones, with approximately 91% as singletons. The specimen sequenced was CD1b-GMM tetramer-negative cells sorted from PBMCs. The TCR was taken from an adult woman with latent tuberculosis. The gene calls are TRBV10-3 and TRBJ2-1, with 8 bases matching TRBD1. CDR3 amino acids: CAIERGTGLYNEQFF. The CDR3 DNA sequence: TGTGCCATCGAAAGGGGGACAGGACTCTACAATGAGCAGTTCTTC.